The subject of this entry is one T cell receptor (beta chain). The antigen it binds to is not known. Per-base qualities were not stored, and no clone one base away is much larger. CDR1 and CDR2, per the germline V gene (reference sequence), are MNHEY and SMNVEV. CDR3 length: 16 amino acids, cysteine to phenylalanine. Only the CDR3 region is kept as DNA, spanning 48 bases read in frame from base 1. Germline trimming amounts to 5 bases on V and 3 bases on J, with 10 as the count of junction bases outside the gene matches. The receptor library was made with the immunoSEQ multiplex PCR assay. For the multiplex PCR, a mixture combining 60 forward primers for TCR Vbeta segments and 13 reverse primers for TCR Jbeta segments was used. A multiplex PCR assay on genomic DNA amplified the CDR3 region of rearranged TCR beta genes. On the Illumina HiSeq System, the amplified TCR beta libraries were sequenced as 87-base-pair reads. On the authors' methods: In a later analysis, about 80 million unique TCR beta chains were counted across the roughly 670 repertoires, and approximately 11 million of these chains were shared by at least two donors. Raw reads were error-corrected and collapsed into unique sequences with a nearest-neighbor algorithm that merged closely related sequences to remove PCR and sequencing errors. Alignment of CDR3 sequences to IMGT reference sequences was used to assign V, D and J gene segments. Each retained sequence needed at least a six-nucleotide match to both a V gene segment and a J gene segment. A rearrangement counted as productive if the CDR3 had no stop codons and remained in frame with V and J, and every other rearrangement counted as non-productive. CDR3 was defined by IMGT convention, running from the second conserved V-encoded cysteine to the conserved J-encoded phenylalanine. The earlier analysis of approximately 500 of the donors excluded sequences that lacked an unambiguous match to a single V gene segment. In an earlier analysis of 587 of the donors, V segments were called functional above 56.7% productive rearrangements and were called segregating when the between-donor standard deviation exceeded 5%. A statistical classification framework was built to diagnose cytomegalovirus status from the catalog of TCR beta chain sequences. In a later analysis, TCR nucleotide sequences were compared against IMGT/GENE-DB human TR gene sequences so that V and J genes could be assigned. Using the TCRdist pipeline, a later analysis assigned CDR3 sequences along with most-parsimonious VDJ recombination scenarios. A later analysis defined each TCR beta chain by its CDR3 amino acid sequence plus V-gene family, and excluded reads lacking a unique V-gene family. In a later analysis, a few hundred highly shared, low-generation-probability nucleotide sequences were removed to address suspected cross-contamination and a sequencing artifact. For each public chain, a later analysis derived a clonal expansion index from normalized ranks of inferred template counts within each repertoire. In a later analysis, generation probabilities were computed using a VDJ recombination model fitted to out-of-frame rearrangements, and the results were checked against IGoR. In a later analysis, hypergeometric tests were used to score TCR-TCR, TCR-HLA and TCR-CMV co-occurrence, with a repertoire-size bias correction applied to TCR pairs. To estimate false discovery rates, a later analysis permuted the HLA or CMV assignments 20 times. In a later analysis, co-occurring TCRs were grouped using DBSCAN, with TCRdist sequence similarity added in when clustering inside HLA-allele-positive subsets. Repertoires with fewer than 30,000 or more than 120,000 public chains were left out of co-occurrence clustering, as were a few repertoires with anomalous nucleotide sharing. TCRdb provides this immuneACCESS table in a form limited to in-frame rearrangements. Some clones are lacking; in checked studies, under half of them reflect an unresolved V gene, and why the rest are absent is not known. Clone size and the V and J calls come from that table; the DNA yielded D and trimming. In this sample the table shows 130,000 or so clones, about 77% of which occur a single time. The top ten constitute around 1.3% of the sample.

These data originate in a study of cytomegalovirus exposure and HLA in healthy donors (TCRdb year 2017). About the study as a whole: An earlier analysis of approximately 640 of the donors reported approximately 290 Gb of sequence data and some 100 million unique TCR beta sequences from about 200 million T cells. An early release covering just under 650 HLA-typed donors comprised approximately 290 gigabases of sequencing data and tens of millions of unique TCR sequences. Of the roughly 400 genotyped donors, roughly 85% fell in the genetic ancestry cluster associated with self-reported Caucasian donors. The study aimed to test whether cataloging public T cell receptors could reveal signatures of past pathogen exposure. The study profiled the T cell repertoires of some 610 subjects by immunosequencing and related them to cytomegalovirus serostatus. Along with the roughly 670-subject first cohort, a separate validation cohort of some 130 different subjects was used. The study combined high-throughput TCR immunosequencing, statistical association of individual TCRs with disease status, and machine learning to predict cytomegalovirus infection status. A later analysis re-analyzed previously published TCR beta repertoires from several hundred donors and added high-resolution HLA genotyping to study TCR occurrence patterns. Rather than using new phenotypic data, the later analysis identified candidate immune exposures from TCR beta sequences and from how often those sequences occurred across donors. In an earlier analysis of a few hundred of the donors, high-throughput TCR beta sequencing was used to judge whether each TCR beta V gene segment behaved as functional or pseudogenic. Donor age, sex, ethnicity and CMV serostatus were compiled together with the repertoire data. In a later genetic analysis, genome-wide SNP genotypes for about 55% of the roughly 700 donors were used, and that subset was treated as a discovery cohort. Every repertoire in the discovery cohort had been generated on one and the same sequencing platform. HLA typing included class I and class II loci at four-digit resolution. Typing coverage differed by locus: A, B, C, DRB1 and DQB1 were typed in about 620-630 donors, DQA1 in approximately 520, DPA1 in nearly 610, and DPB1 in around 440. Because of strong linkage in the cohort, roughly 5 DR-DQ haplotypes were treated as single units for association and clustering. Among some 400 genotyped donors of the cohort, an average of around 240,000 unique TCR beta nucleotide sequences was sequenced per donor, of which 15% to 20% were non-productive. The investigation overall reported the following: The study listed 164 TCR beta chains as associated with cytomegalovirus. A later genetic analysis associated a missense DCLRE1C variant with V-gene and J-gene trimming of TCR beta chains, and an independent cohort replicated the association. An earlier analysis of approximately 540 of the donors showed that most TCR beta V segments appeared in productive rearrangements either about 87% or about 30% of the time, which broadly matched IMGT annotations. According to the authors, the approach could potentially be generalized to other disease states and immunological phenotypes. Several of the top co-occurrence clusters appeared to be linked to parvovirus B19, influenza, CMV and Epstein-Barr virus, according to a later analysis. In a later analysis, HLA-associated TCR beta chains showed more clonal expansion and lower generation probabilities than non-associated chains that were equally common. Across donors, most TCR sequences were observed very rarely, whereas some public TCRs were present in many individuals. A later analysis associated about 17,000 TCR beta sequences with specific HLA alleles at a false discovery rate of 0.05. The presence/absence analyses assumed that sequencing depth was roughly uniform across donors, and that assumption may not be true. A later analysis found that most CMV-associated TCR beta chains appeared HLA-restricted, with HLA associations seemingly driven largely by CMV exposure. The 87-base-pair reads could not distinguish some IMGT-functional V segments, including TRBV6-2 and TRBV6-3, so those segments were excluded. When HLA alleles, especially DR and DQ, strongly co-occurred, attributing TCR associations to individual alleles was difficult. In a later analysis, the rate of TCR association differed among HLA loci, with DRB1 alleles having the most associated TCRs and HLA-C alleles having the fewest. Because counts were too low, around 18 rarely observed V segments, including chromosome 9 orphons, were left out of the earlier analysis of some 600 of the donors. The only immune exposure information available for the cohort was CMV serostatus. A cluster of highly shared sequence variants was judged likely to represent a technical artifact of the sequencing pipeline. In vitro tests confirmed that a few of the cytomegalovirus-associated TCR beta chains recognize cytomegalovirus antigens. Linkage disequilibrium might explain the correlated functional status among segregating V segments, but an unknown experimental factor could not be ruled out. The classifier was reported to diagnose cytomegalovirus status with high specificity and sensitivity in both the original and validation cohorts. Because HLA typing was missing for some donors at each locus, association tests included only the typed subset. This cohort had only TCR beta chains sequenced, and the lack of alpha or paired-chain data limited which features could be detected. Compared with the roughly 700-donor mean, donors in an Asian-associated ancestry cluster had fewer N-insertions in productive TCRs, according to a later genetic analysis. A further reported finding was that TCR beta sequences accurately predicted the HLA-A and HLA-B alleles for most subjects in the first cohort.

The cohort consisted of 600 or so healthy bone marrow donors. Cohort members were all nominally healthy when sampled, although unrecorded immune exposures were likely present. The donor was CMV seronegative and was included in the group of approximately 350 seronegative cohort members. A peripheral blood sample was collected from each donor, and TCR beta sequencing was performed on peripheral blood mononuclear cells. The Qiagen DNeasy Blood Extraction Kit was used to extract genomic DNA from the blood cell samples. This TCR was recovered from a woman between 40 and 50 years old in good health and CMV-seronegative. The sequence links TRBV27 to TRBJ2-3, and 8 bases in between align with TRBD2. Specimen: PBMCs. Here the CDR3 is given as CASSHTSGGPTDTQYF. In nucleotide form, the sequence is TGTGCCAGCAGTCATACCTCGGGGGGGCCTACAGATACGCAGTATTTT.